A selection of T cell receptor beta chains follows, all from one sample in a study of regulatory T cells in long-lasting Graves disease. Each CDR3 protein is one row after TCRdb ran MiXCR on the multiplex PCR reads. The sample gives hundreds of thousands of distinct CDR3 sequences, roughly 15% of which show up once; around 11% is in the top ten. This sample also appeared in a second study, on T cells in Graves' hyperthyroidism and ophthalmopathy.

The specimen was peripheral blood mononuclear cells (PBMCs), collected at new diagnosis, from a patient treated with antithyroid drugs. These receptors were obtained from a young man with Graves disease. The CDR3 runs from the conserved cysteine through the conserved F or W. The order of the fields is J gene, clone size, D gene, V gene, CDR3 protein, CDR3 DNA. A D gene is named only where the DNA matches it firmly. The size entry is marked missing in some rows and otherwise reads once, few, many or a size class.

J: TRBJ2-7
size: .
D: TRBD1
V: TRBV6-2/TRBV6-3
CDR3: CASSFDRGQEYEQYF
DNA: TGTGCCAGCAGCTTTGACAGGGGGCAGGAATACGAGCAGTACTTC

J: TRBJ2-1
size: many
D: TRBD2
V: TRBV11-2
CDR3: CASSLWAGDHEQFF
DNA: TGTGCCAGCAGCTTATGGGCGGGAGACCATGAGCAGTTCTTC

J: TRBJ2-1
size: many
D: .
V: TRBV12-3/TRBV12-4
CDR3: CASSLGRSYNEQFF
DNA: TGTGCCAGCAGTTTGGGTCGCTCCTACAATGAGCAGTTCTTC

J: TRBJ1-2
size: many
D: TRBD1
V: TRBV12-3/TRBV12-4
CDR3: CASSETGGRGYTF
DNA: TGTGCCAGCAGCGAGACAGGGGGACGTGGCTACACCTTC

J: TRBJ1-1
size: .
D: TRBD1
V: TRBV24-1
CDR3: CATSVTGGEDTEAFF
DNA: TGTGCCACCAGTGTGACAGGGGGGGAGGACACTGAAGCTTTCTTT

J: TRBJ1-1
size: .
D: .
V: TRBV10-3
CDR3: CAISEGRGRGTTEAFF
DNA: TGTGCCATCAGTGAAGGGCGGGGGCGCGGGACCACTGAAGCTTTCTTT

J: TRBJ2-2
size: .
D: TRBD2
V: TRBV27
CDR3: CASRGGTGGPDTGELFF
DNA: TGTGCCAGCAGGGGGGGGACGGGAGGGCCCGACACCGGGGAGCTGTTTTTT

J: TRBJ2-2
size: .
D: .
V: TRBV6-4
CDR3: CASKAWGSGELFF
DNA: TGTGCCAGCAAGGCCTGGGGCTCCGGGGAGCTGTTTTTT

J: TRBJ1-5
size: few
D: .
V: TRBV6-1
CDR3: CATRGQGNQPQHF
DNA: TGTGCCACGCGCGGGCAGGGTAATCAGCCCCAGCATTTT

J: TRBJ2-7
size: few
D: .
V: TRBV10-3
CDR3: CAISEPGAGYEQYF
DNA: TGTGCCATCAGTGAGCCGGGAGCAGGCTACGAGCAGTACTTC

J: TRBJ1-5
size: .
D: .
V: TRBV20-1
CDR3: CSALGGNDRNQPQHF
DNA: TGCAGTGCTTTGGGGGGAAACGACAGGAATCAGCCCCAGCATTTT

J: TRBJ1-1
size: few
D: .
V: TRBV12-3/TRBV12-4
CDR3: CASSRSQVTEAFF
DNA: TGTGCCAGCAGCCGCTCCCAAGTTACTGAAGCTTTCTTT

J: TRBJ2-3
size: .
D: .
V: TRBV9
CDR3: CASSAPGGTSTDTQYF
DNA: TGTGCCAGCAGCGCTCCTGGCGGGACTAGCACAGATACGCAGTATTTT

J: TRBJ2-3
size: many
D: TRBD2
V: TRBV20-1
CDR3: CSARNYLAGSTDTQYF
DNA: TGCAGTGCTAGGAACTATCTAGCGGGAAGCACAGATACGCAGTATTTT

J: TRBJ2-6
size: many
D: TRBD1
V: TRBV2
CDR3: CASSAQTGTAGANVLTF
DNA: TGTGCCAGCAGTGCGCAGACCGGGACAGCTGGGGCCAACGTCCTGACTTTC

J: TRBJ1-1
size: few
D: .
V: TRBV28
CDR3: CASSGPAYPPEAFF
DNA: TGTGCCAGCAGTGGGCCGGCTTACCCTCCTGAAGCTTTCTTT

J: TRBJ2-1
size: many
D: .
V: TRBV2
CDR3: CASSVVSIYNEQFF
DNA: TGTGCCAGCAGTGTTGTATCGATTTACAATGAGCAGTTCTTC

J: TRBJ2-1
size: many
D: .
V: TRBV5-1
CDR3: CASSLWGESYNEQFF
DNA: TGTGCCAGCAGCTTATGGGGGGAGAGCTACAATGAGCAGTTCTTC

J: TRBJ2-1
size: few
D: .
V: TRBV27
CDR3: CATMVGGDEQFF
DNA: TGTGCCACCATGGTAGGCGGGGATGAGCAGTTCTTC

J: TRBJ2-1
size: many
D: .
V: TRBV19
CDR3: CASSYRVVQFF
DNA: TGTGCCAGTAGTTACAGGGTGGTGCAGTTCTTC

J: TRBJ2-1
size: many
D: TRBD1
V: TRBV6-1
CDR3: CASRRDSYNEQFF
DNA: TGTGCCAGCAGACGGGACAGTTACAATGAGCAGTTCTTC

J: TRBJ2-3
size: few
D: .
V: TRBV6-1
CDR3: CASIRQGGTISDTQYF
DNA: TGTGCCAGCATCCGACAGGGAGGGACAATTTCAGATACGCAGTATTTT

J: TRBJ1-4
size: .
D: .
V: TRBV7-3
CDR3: CASSPGRNTNEKLFF
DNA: TGTGCCAGCAGCCCGGGGAGGAATACTAATGAAAAACTGTTTTTT

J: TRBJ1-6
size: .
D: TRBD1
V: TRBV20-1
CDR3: CSARGTGSGNSPLHF
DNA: TGCAGTGCTAGAGGGACAGGGAGTGGGAATTCACCCCTCCACTTT

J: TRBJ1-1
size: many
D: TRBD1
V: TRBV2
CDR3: CASSGTGGFTEAFF
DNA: TGTGCCAGCAGTGGGACAGGGGGCTTCACTGAAGCTTTCTTT

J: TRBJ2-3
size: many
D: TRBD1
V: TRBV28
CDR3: CASRGDSDTQYF
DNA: TGTGCCAGCAGGGGGGACAGCGATACGCAGTATTTT

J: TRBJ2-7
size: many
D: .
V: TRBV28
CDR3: CASSSTDSSYEQYF
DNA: TGTGCCAGCAGTTCGACAGATAGCTCCTACGAGCAGTACTTC

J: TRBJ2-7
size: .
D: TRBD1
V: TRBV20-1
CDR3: CSASSGTGLYEQYF
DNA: TGCAGTGCTAGTTCCGGGACAGGCCTATACGAGCAGTACTTC

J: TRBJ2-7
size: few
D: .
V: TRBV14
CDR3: CASSQKKKIGSF
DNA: TGTGCCAGCAGCCAAAAAAAAAAAATCGGGAGTTTC

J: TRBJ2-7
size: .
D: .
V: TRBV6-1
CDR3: CASARSRESSYEQYF
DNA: TGTGCCAGCGCCCGGTCCCGTGAAAGCTCCTACGAGCAGTACTTC

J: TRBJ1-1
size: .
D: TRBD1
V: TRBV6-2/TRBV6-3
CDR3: CASSTQGAMTAEAFF
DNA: TGTGCCAGCAGTACACAGGGGGCGATGACTGCTGAAGCTTTCTTT

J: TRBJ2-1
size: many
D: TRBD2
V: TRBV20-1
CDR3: CSARRGEGSYNEQFF
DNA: TGCAGTGCTAGAAGAGGGGAGGGCTCCTACAATGAGCAGTTCTTC

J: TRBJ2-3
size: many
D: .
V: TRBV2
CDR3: CASSEVAGKDTQYF
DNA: TGTGCCAGCAGTGAAGTAGCAGGGAAAGATACGCAGTATTTT

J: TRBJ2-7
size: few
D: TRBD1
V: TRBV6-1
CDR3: CASTGGQGGYEQYF
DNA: TGTGCCAGCACCGGGGGACAGGGTGGATACGAGCAGTACTTC

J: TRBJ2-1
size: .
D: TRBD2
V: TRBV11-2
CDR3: CASSGGGLAGGRYNEQFF
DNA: TGTGCCAGCAGCGGAGGGGGACTAGCGGGAGGGCGCTACAATGAGCAGTTCTTC

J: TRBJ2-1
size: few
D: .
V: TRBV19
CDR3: CASSIFEASSYNEQFF
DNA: TGTGCCAGTAGTATTTTCGAGGCGAGCTCCTACAATGAGCAGTTCTTC

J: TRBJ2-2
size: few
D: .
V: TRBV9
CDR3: CASSGEEGGELFF
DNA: TGTGCCAGCAGCGGGGAGGAAGGCGGGGAGCTGTTTTTT